This T cell receptor (beta chain) was documented in a study of cytomegalovirus exposure and HLA in healthy donors. Study results and limitations: According to the study, around 150 TCR beta chains were cytomegalovirus-associated. Rare sequences made up most TCRs, while some public TCRs were found in many donors. There were a few CMV-associated chains whose specificity for CMV antigens was confirmed in vitro.

Produced via immunoSEQ multiplex PCR; TCRdb's table is partial and in-frame only. The sample has around 300,000 clones, approximately 86% seen once. Details on this clone: Its antigen remains unidentified.

The receptor comes from a woman in her late teens or twenties in good health and CMV-seronegative. The sample comprised PBMCs.

CDR3 protein: CASSTAATKTSGYTF. The CDR3 DNA reads TGTGCCAGCAGCACAGCGGCGACAAAGACTTCTGGCTACACCTTC. The V call is TRBV9, the J call TRBJ1-2; the D is unclear. Germline V gene data show CDR1 as SGDLS and CDR2 as YYNGEE. V was shortened by 4 bases and J by 7 bases, with 20 bases between the two germline ends. The CDR3 contains 15 residues.